This T cell receptor (beta chain) was captured by sequencing in a study of cytomegalovirus exposure and HLA in healthy donors. Method: immunoSEQ multiplex PCR; TCRdb's copy keeps in-frame clones and lacks some. The sample yields 150,000 to 200,000 clones, more than 75% seen once. Trimming shortened V by 7 bases and J by 4 bases, and 16 bases separated the two germline ends. This CDR3 is built from 14 residues. Germline V gene data show CDR1 as LNHDA and CDR2 as SQIVND (reference sequence). Sequenced: PBMCs. The gene calls are TRBV19 and TRBJ2-5, with TRBD2 as a possible D gene (6 bases). The TCR comes from a man aged 18 to 30 in good health and CMV-seropositive. The CDR3 DNA is TGTGCCAGTACCCCTCTTCTGGGAGGAGAGACCCAGTACTTC. It specifies CASTPLLGGETQYF. Drawing the rest from reference TRBV19 and TRBJ2-5, the complete variable domain is DGGITQSPKYLFRKEGQNVTLSCEQNLNHDAMYWYRQDPGQGLRLIYYSQIVNDFQKGDIAEGYSVSREKKESFPLTVTSAQKNPTAFYLCASTPLLGGETQYFGPGTRLLVL.